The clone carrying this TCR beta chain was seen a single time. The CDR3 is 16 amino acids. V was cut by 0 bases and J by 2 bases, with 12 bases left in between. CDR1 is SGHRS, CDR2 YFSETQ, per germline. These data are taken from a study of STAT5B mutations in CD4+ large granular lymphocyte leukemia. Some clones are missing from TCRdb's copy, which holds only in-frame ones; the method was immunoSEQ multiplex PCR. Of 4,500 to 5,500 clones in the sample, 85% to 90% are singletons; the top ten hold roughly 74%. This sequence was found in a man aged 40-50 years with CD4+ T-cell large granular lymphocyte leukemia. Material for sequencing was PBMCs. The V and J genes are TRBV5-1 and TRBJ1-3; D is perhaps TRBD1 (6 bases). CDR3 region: CASSLAPGAPGNTIYF. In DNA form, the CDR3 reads TGCGCCAGCAGCTTGGCCCCAGGGGCCCCTGGAAACACCATATATTTT.